The following is a T cell receptor (beta chain) sequence with its context. The unsorted samples took about 90 million PBMCs to get genomic DNA. V was trimmed by 2 bases and J by 2 bases, leaving 16 bases between them. The CDR3 consists of 16 residues. Germline V CDR1 and CDR2: SEHNR, FQNEAQ (reference sequence). This specimen belongs to a study of shared clonotypes between healthy human individuals. Genomic DNA per cell subset filled all wells of several immunoSEQ plates. Generated by immunoSEQ multiplex PCR, the TCRdb table keeps only in-frame clones and is missing some. Among fewer than 600,000 clones listed, more than 70% were seen once.

This clonotype was sampled from a woman aged 40 to 50 in good health. Some clones in this sample may be carry-over from other donors' samples. Sequencing was done on a sample of PBMCs. The rearrangement links TRBV7-9 to TRBJ2-7; D perhaps matches TRBD2 (6 bases). The CDR3 region has the DNA TGTGCCAGCAGCTTAAGGTCTGGGGGGACTCCCTACGAGCAGTACTTC. This sequence encodes CASSLRSGGTPYEQYF.